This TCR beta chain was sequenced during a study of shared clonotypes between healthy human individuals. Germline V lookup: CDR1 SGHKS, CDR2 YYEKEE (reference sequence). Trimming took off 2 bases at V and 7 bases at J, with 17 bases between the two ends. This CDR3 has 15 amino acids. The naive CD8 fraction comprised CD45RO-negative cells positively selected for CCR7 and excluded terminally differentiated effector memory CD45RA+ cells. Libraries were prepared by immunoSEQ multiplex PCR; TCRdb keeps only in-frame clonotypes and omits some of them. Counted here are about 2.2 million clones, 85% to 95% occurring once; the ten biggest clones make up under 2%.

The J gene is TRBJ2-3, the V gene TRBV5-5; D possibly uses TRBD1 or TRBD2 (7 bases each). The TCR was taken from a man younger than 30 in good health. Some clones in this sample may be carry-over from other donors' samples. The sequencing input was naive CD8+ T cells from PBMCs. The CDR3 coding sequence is TGTGCCAGCAGCTTCGACAGGGAGGGGGTTCATACGCAGTATTTT. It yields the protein CASSFDREGVHTQYF. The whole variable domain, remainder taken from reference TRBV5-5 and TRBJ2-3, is DAGVTQSPTHLIKTRGQQVTLRCSPISGHKSVSWYQQVLGQGPQFIFQYYEKEERGRGNFPDRFSARQFPNYSSELNVNALLLGDSALYLCASSFDREGVHTQYFGPGTRLTVL.